This passage covers 20 T cell receptor beta chains from one sample sequenced in a study of blood T cell repertoires in COVID-19. Profiled with immunoSEQ multiplex PCR; TCRdb holds only in-frame clones, not every one. Of 300,000 to 400,000 clones listed, more than 75% are singletons. Sequencing was performed on peripheral blood. The receptors shown here come from a woman between 45 and 60 years old with active or convalescent COVID-19.

This chain connects TRBV7-2 to TRBJ2-5; 7 bases match TRBD2. The CDR3 contains 16 residues. J was trimmed by 5 bases and V by 5 bases; bases with no gene match: 14. Germline-derived CDR1 and CDR2 are SGHTA and FQGNSA. CDR3 sequence (DNA): TGTGCCAGCAGCCAAGAAAGAGGGAGGGATGATGAGACCCAGTACTTC. Its protein is CASSQERGRDDETQYF.

This clone has more than one count but fewer than ten. The chain uses TRBV11-2 and TRBJ2-7, with D perhaps matching TRBD1 (5 bases). This CDR3 has 12 residues. The V end lost 5 bases, the J end lost 4 bases, and 9 bases lay between the germline ends. In germline, CDR1 is SGHAT, CDR2 FQNNGV. The CDR3 DNA is TGTGCCAGCAGCGCGCAGGGTTACGAGCAGTACTTC. This gives the protein CASSAQGYEQYF.

J is TRBJ1-2 and V is TRBV6-5, with TRBD1 matching 8 bases. The germline gives CDR1 MNHEY, CDR2 SVGAGI. V shed 5 bases and J 5 bases; nucleotides not matched to a gene: 4. This CDR3 has 13 amino acids. This CDR3 reads CASSIRDRYGYTF. The CDR3 DNA reads TGTGCCAGCAGTATCCGGGACAGGTATGGCTACACCTTC.

The chain has TRBV19 and TRBJ1-3; D uncertain. This CDR3 is built from 13 residues. Trimming took off 5 bases at V and 1 base at J, with 6 bases between the two ends. Germline lookup yields CDR1 LNHDA and CDR2 SQIVND (reference sequence). CDR3 DNA sequence: TGTGCCAGTAGTCCGGTATCTGGAAACACCATATATTTT. It encodes CASSPVSGNTIYF.

The rearrangement uses TRBV5-1 and TRBJ2-1; weak D call: TRBD2 (5 bases). This CDR3 region has 13 residues. Germline V gene lookup returns CDR1 SGHRS and CDR2 YFSETQ. Trimming stripped 3 bases from V and 6 bases from J, with 10 bases between. The CDR3 nucleotides read TGCGCCAGCAGCTCCGGGGTACCCAATGAGCAGTTCTTC. It encodes CASSSGVPNEQFF.

The rearrangement joins TRBV19 to TRBJ2-7; TRBD1 is a possible D gene (5 bases). V lost 5 bases, J lost 3 bases, and 8 bases lay in between. The CDR3 runs to 12 residues. Germline V gene data show CDR1 as LNHDA and CDR2 as SQIVND (reference sequence). The chain's CDR3 is CASSGRDYEQYF. In DNA form, the CDR3 reads TGTGCCAGTAGTGGCAGGGACTACGAGCAGTACTTC. Full variable domain (remainder filled in from reference TRBV19 and TRBJ2-7): DGGITQSPKYLFRKEGQNVTLSCEQNLNHDAMYWYRQDPGQGLRLIYYSQIVNDFQKGDIAEGYSVSREKKESFPLTVTSAQKNPTAFYLCASSGRDYEQYFGPGTRLTVT.

J is TRBJ2-4 and V is TRBV27; D is ambiguous. CDR1 is MNHEY, CDR2 SMNVEV, per germline (reference sequence). The V end lost 5 bases, the J end lost 0 bases, and 8 bases lay between the germline ends. The length of the CDR3 is 14 residues. CDR3 sequence: CASSPSLAKNIQYF. CDR3 DNA sequence: TGTGCCAGCAGTCCCTCCCTAGCCAAAAACATTCAGTACTTC.

The table lists this clone with a few counts. The chain is built from TRBV6-5 and TRBJ1-2; 9 nucleotides line up with TRBD1. This CDR3 is 16 amino acids long. Germline V gives CDR1 MNHEY, CDR2 SVGAGI. V was clipped by 0 bases and J by 1 base; unmatched bases: 3. CDR3 residues: CASSYSHRGLNYGYTF. Written as DNA, the CDR3 is TGTGCCAGCAGTTACTCCCACAGGGGGCTTAACTATGGCTACACCTTC.

The J gene is TRBJ2-1, the V gene TRBV12-5; D is perhaps TRBD2 (6 bases). Germline CDR1 LGHNT, CDR2 FRNRAP. Trimming took off 3 bases at V and 10 bases at J, with 16 bases between the two ends. This CDR3 is built from 14 residues. CDR3 protein: CASGFSGGVGEQFF. The CDR3 DNA sequence: TGTGCTAGTGGTTTTTCGGGCGGGGTCGGGGAGCAGTTCTTC.

The chain uses TRBV27 and TRBJ1-5, with D hard to call. V lost 4 bases, J lost 5 bases, and 12 bases lay in between. Germline CDR1 and CDR2: MNHEY and SMNVEV (reference sequence). The CDR3 runs to 14 residues. The CDR3: CASSSSGYYQPQHF. In DNA form, the CDR3 reads TGTGCCAGCAGTTCGTCAGGCTACTATCAGCCCCAGCATTTT.

To note about this clone: This sample includes further DNA sequences coding for the same CDR3. This chain links TRBV19 with TRBJ2-7; tentatively, D is TRBD2 (5 bases). Germline V gives CDR1 LNHDA, CDR2 SQIVND (reference sequence). CDR3 length: 13 amino acids. V was cut by 6 bases and J by 2 bases, with 11 bases left in between. The CDR3 loop reads CASSSTGTYEQYF. The CDR3 DNA sequence: TGTGCCAGTAGCTCGACGGGGACCTACGAGCAGTACTTC.

The gene calls are TRBV27 and TRBJ1-1, with D possibly TRBD1 on 6 matching bases. The germline V and J ends were trimmed by 4 bases and 1 base, with 10 bases remaining between them. Germline V gene sequence: CDR1 MNHEY, CDR2 SMNVEV (reference sequence). There are 14 residues in the CDR3. CDR3 sequence reads: CASSSGGANTEAFF. Written as DNA, the CDR3 is TGTGCCAGCAGTTCGGGGGGGGCGAACACTGAAGCTTTCTTT.

This clone showed up just once. A junction end diverges from the germline sequence, so it may reflect a read error. The V and J genes are TRBV20-1 and TRBJ1-1, with no clear D. The germline CDR1 and CDR2 sequences are DFQATT and SNEGSKA (reference sequence). The CDR3 extends over 12 amino acids. The CDR3 loop is CSASPGGPKRDF. As DNA, the CDR3 is TGCAGTGCTAGTCCCGGAGGGCCTAAGCGGGATTTT.

The chain links TRBV28 to TRBJ2-7, with 8 nucleotides matching TRBD2. Germline V gene lookup returns CDR1 MDHEN and CDR2 SYDVKM. The CDR3 has 14 amino acids. V was clipped by 7 bases and J by 3 bases; unmatched bases: 8. The CDR3 loop is CASILSGTNYEQYF. In DNA, the CDR3 is TGTGCCAGCATCCTTAGCGGGACCAACTACGAGCAGTACTTC.

The rearrangement links TRBV25-1 to TRBJ1-5, with D perhaps matching TRBD1 (5 bases). The CDR3 has 15 residues. CDR1 is MGHDK and CDR2 is SYGVNS in the germline V gene. Deletions cut 3 bases from V and 0 bases from J, with 9 bases between. The CDR3 bases are TGTGCCAGCAGTGATTGGGGGGATAGCAATCAGCCCCAGCATTTT. Its protein product is CASSDWGDSNQPQHF. The full variable domain, with the rest looked up from reference TRBV25-1 and TRBJ1-5, is EADIYQTPRYLVIGTGKKITLECSQTMGHDKMYWYQQDPGMELHLIHYSYGVNSTEKGDLSSESTVSRIRTEHFPLTLESARPSHTSQYLCASSDWGDSNQPQHFGDGTRLSIL.

This rearrangement joins TRBV7-9 to TRBJ2-3; possibly TRBD1 for D (6 bases). Trimming cost V 2 bases and J 2 bases, with 11 bases left between them. The CDR3 covers 15 residues. Germline V gene data show CDR1 as SEHNR and CDR2 as FQNEAQ (reference sequence). The DNA for the CDR3 is TGTGCCAGCAGCTTACCAGGGGTCTCCACAGATACGCAGTATTTT. Translating it yields CASSLPGVSTDTQYF. Complete variable domain (other parts from reference TRBV7-9 and TRBJ2-3): DTGVSQNPRHKITKRGQNVTFRCDPISEHNRLYWYRQTLGQGPEFLTYFQNEAQLEKSRLLSDRFSAERPKGSFSTLEIQRTEQGDSAMYLCASSLPGVSTDTQYFGPGTRLTVL.

The chain joins TRBV29-1 to TRBJ1-5; perhaps TRBD1 as D (5 bases). The CDR3 loop spans 15 amino acids. CDR1 and CDR2 (germline): SQVTM, ANQGSEA. V was pared by 4 bases and J by 1 base, with 14 bases between. The CDR3 here is CSVVWGRGSNQPQHF. The DNA of the CDR3 is TGCAGCGTTGTTTGGGGTAGGGGCAGCAATCAGCCCCAGCATTTT.

This chain uses TRBV4-2 with TRBJ2-2, with D perhaps TRBD2 (6 bases). This CDR3 region has 14 residues. Looked up from germline, CDR1 is LGHNA and CDR2 is YNFKEQ. Trimming pared 6 bases from V and 3 bases from J, leaving 11 bases between. As DNA, the CDR3 is TGTGCCAGCAGTCCTCCGGGGGACACCGGGGAGCTGTTTTTT. Its protein product is CASSPPGDTGELFF.

The V gene is TRBV15, the J gene TRBJ1-2; perhaps TRBD1 as D (5 bases). The CDR3 has 13 residues. V dropped 0 bases and J dropped 6 bases, with 8 bases sitting between them. The V gene's germline CDR1 is LNHNV and CDR2 YYDKDF (reference sequence). The CDR3 reads CATSRDRGDGYTF. The CDR3 coding sequence is TGTGCCACCAGCAGAGATCGGGGGGATGGCTACACCTTC. Filled out from reference TRBV15 and TRBJ1-2, the complete variable domain reads DAMVIQNPRYQVTQFGKPVTLSCSQTLNHNVMYWYQQKSSQAPKLLFHYYDKDFNNEADTPDNFQSRRPNTSFCFLDIRSPGLGDTAMYLCATSRDRGDGYTFGSGTRLTVV.

The rearrangement links TRBV10-3 to TRBJ1-5, with TRBD1 matching 8 bases. The germline V gene encodes CDR1 ENHRY and CDR2 SYGVKD. V shed 3 bases, J shed 2 bases, and the junction held 3 bases outside the gene matches. The CDR3 consists of 15 residues. The CDR3 sequence is CAISDGQGGNQPQHF. The CDR3 DNA follows: TGTGCCATCAGTGACGGACAGGGAGGCAATCAGCCCCAGCATTTT.